This T cell receptor (beta chain) derives from a study of cytomegalovirus exposure and HLA in healthy donors. Study at large: Earlier work reported 100 million or so unique TCR beta sequences from about 170 million T cells.

Researchers ran the PCR with 60 Vbeta and 13 Jbeta primers. Measured with immunoSEQ multiplex PCR; TCRdb has only the in-frame clones, and not every one. The data show 150,000 to 200,000 clones, with around 76% seen just once and roughly 1.6% held by the top ten. General study results and limits: Cytomegalovirus association was listed for 170 or so TCR beta chains. A missense DCLRE1C variant was associated with V- and J-gene trimming of TCR beta chains in a later analysis, and an independent cohort replicated the association.

About this clone itself: Antigen specificity is unknown.

Germline V gives CDR1 SNHLY, CDR2 FYNNEI. The CDR3 runs to 14 residues. J lost 3 bases, V lost 6 bases, and 8 bases had no gene match. The V gene is TRBV2, the J gene TRBJ2-7; 7 bases agree with TRBD2. Sequenced sample: PBMCs. This TCR derives from a girl between 5 and 17 years old in good health and CMV-seropositive. CDR3 amino acids: CASRRGGNIYEQYF. The CDR3 DNA sequence: TGTGCCAGCAGGAGGGGAGGGAATATCTACGAGCAGTACTTC.